One sample yielded the 20 T cell receptor beta chains listed below, sequenced in a study of T cells after yellow fever vaccination. Each CDR3 protein gets one entry after TCRdb re-called the 5' RACE reads with MiXCR. Of some 350,000 distinct CDR3 sequences listed, 11% are singletons. Sequencing was performed on PBMCs, taken on the day of the first yellow fever vaccination. These receptor sequences come from a man in his late teens or twenties who received the YFV17D yellow fever vaccine.

This clonotype appeared a few times. The rearrangement uses TRBV7-2 and TRBJ1-1; D uncertain. CDR3 length: 15 amino acids. CDR1 is SGHTA, CDR2 FQGNSA, per germline. Between the trimmed V and J ends, which lost 6 bases and 1 base, there was a span of 15 bases. The CDR3 coding sequence is TGTGCCAGCAGTTGGGGAGGGCTGGCGAACACTGAAGCTTTCTTT. Its protein product is CASSWGGLANTEAFF.

This clonotype appeared a few times. The chain has TRBV5-1 and TRBJ1-6, with D maybe TRBD1 (5 bases). Trimming took off 4 bases at V and 6 bases at J, with 11 bases between the two ends. The CDR3 extends over 14 amino acids. Germline V lookup: CDR1 SGHRS, CDR2 YFSETQ. CDR3 residues: CASSARDVNSPLHF. The CDR3 DNA reads TGCGCCAGCAGCGCCCGGGACGTTAATTCACCCCTCCACTTT.

The chain links TRBV14 to TRBJ2-3, with 8 bases fitting TRBD1. With V trimmed by 4 bases and J by 7 bases, 10 bases remained unmatched. CDR1 is SGHDN, CDR2 FVKESK, per germline. There are 15 residues in the CDR3. The CDR3 here is CASSLLEGTGHTQYF. The DNA for the CDR3 is TGTGCCAGCAGCCTCCTAGAGGGGACAGGTCATACGCAGTATTTT.

The table lists this clonotype with a few counts. J is TRBJ2-7 and V is TRBV5-1, with D perhaps TRBD1 (5 bases). CDR3 length equals 15 residues. Trimming took 2 bases from V and 4 from J, leaving 16 bases between them. CDR1 and CDR2 (germline): SGHRS, YFSETQ. Here the CDR3 reads CASSFLPSGLYEQYV. CDR3 sequence (DNA): TGCGCCAGCAGCTTTTTACCATCAGGGTTGTACGAGCAGTACGTC.

V gene TRBV29-1 combines with J gene TRBJ2-1; tentatively, D is TRBD2 (6 bases). The germline V and J ends were trimmed by 6 bases and 2 bases, with 8 bases remaining between them. Germline V gene data show CDR1 as SQVTM and CDR2 as ANQGSEA. This CDR3 is built from 12 residues. In DNA form, the CDR3 reads TGCAGCGTGGGGGGAGCCTACAATGAGCAGTTCTTC. Translating gives CSVGGAYNEQFF.

This clonotype has only a few counts. V gene TRBV3-1 combines with J gene TRBJ1-1; D gene uncertain. The CDR3 is 16 amino acids. Germline V lookup: CDR1 LGHDT, CDR2 YNNKEL (reference sequence). The V gene lost 3 bases and the J gene lost 1 base, with 15 bases spanning the gap. CDR3 DNA: TGTGCCAGCAGCCATTATCGCCTGGGGAGGAACACTGAAGCTTTCTTT. Translating gives CASSHYRLGRNTEAFF.

This rearrangement joins TRBV2 to TRBJ2-3; 8 positions agree with TRBD1. Germline V lookup: CDR1 SNHLY, CDR2 FYNNEI. J was trimmed by 4 bases and V by 6 bases; bases with no gene match: 6. This CDR3 comprises 14 residues. CDR3 DNA: TGTGCCAGCAGGCCCGGACAGGGTGCAGATACGCAGTATTTT. Translated, it gives CASRPGQGADTQYF.

There are a few counts of this clonotype. The V gene is TRBV5-1, the J gene TRBJ1-3; 8 nucleotides agree with TRBD1. Trimming at V came to 5 bases and at J to 3 bases, leaving 4 bases not matched to a gene. The CDR3 length is 14 residues. Germline CDR1 reads SGHRS; CDR2 reads YFSETQ. The CDR3 region has the DNA TGCGCCAGCAGTACAGGGGGAGGTGGAAACACCATATATTTT. Translation: CASSTGGGGNTIYF.

The table lists this clonotype with a few counts. The V and J genes are TRBV7-7 and TRBJ2-3; 7 bases map to TRBD2. The J segment lost 0 bases and the V segment lost 7 bases, leaving 7 bases of the junction unmatched. The CDR3 loop spans 15 amino acids. Germline V gives CDR1 SSHAT, CDR2 FNYEAQ (reference sequence). CDR3 bases: TGTGCCAGCACCCCCTGGGGGGGTAGCACAGATACGCAGTATTTT. It translates to CASTPWGGSTDTQYF. Variable domain in full (rest from reference TRBV7-7 and TRBJ2-3): GAGVSQSPRYKVTKRGQDVTLRCDPISSHATLYWYQQALGQGPEFLTYFNYEAQPDKSGLPSDRFSAERPEGSISTLTIQRTEQRDSAMYRCASTPWGGSTDTQYFGPGTRLTVL.

This clonotype was detected only a few times. This chain uses TRBV2 with TRBJ1-5, with no clear D. Germline assignment: CDR1 SNHLY and CDR2 FYNNEI. The CDR3 totals 12 residues. V shed 4 bases and J shed 1 base, with 2 bases lying between them. The CDR3 nucleotides read TGTGCCAGCAGTGGAAGCAATCAGCCCCAGCATTTT. This codes for CASSGSNQPQHF.

This chain connects TRBV6-1 to TRBJ1-6; D may be TRBD1 (6 bases). The germline CDR1 and CDR2 sequences are MNHNS and SASEGT. The V gene lost 6 bases and the J gene lost 7 bases, with 16 bases spanning the gap. The CDR3 contains 15 residues. DNA for the CDR3: TGTGCCAGCAGCCCTGGGACATGGGGGAATTCACCCCTCCACTTT. Protein product: CASSPGTWGNSPLHF.

This clonotype was detected many times. The V gene is TRBV5-1, the J gene TRBJ2-3, with D hard to call. The V gene's germline CDR1 is SGHRS and CDR2 YFSETQ. The CDR3 length is 14 residues. V lost 2 bases and J 0 bases, leaving 7 bases between the germline ends. CDR3 in amino acids: CASSFTHSTDTQYF. Written as DNA, the CDR3 is TGCGCCAGCAGCTTCACCCACAGCACAGATACGCAGTATTTT.

This clonotype has just a few counts. This chain joins TRBV7-8 and TRBJ2-5; maybe TRBD2 (5 bases). V lost 5 bases to trimming and J lost 7 bases, with 20 bases between them. The CDR3 covers 15 residues. Germline V lookup: CDR1 SGHVS, CDR2 FQNEAQ. This CDR3 is CASSPASVLVGTQYF. The CDR3 region has the DNA TGTGCCAGCAGCCCGGCTTCTGTACTAGTCGGGACCCAGTACTTC.

The CDR3 spells CASSTYNGGDQYF. The CDR3 region has the DNA TGTGCCAGTAGTACCTATAACGGCGGGGATCAGTATTTT. The chain combines TRBV19 with TRBJ2-3, with D possibly matching TRBD2 (6 bases). The CDR3 is 13 amino acids. Trimming removed 4 bases from V and 12 bases from J, with 17 bases in between. Germline CDR1 and CDR2: LNHDA and SQIVND (reference sequence).

DNA of the CDR3: TGTGCCAGTAAGGGAAGGGGGAATGAAAAACTGTTTTTT. It encodes CASKGRGNEKLFF. The V call is TRBV19, the J call TRBJ1-4; D is possibly TRBD1 (6 bases). The V end lost 7 bases, the J end lost 5 bases, and 11 bases lay between the germline ends. CDR3 size: 13 residues. Germline V gene data show CDR1 as LNHDA and CDR2 as SQIVND (reference sequence).

This clonotype has ten or more counts. This chain connects TRBV5-1 to TRBJ2-3, with D unresolved. With 0 bases removed from V and 6 bases from J, the gap between germline ends came to 14 bases. The CDR3 is 15 residues long. The germline V gene has CDR1 SGHRS and CDR2 YFSETQ. The CDR3 is CASSLARQNPDTQYF. CDR3 coding DNA: TGCGCCAGCAGCTTGGCACGGCAGAACCCCGATACGCAGTATTTT.

The sample holds a few counts of this clonotype. The chain is built from TRBV19 and TRBJ2-2; the match to TRBD2 covers 11 bases. This CDR3 region has 17 residues. In germline, CDR1 is LNHDA, CDR2 SQIVND (reference sequence). V shed 6 bases, J shed 1 base, and the junction held 7 bases outside the gene matches. The CDR3 nucleotides read TGTGCCAGTAGGGGACTAGCGGCGAAATTGAACACCGGGGAGCTGTTTTTT. It codes for CASRGLAAKLNTGELFF.

This clonotype was counted a few times. Written as DNA, the CDR3 is TGCAGCATGGCCCTTCGGGATACGCAGTATTTT. It yields the protein CSMALRDTQYF. The chain couples TRBV20-1 to TRBJ2-3; no firm D call. This CDR3 is 11 amino acids long. Germline V gene data show CDR1 as DFQATT and CDR2 as SNEGSKA (reference sequence).

CDR3 residues: CASSPRTGAETQYF. The CDR3 nucleotides are TGTGCCAGCTCACCCCGGACAGGCGCCGAGACCCAGTACTTC. This chain joins TRBV18 and TRBJ2-5; 7 bases map to TRBD1. Looked up from germline, CDR1 is KGHSH and CDR2 is LQKENI. This CDR3 has 14 amino acids. After removal of 3 bases from V and 5 bases from J, the junction contained 6 bases not matched to a gene.

The chain employs TRBV7-6 and TRBJ2-3; D is perhaps TRBD2 (5 bases). Trimming shortened V by 3 bases and J by 4 bases, and 8 bases separated the two germline ends. CDR3 size: 13 residues. Per the germline V gene, CDR1 is SGHVS and CDR2 is FNYEAQ. The CDR3 sequence: CASSFPRADTQYF. In DNA, the CDR3 is TGTGCCAGCAGCTTTCCGCGGGCAGATACGCAGTATTTT. Full variable domain (outside the CDR3, taken from reference TRBV7-6 and TRBJ2-3): GAGVSQSPRYKVTKRGQDVALRCDPISGHVSLYWYRQALGQGPEFLTYFNYEAQQDKSGLPNDRFSAERPEGSISTLTIQRTEQRDSAMYRCASSFPRADTQYFGPGTRLTVL.